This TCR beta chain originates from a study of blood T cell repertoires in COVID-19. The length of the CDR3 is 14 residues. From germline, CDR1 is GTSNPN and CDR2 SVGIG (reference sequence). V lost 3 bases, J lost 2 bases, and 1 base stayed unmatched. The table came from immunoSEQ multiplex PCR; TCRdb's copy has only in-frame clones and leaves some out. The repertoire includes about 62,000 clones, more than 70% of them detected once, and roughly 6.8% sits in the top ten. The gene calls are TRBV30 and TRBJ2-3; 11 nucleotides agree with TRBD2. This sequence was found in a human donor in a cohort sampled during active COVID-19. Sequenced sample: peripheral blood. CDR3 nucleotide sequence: TGTGCCTGGAGACTAGCGGGGGACACAGATACGCAGTATTTT. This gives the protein CAWRLAGDTDTQYF. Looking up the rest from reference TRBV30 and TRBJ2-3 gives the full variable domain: SQTIHQWPATLVQPVGSPLSLECTVEGTSNPNLYWYRQAAGRGLQLLFYSVGIGQISSEVPQNLSASRPQDRQFILSSKKLLLSDSGFYLCAWRLAGDTDTQYFGPGTRLTVL.